This T cell receptor beta chain was captured in a study of OX40 agonist ivuxolimab in advanced cancers. Here immunoSEQ multiplex PCR was the method, and the copy in TCRdb shows in-frame clones only, minus some. The repertoire holds tens of thousands of clones, with 82% as singletons. From germline, CDR1 is GTSNPN and CDR2 SVGIG (reference sequence). There are 15 residues in the CDR3. A note on this clone: The junction shows a germline mismatch at one end, possibly a read error.

The chain is built from TRBV30 and TRBJ1-4; D unclear. The sample was CD4+ or CD8+ T cells sorted from blood, taken in a trial of the OX40 agonist ivuxolimab. This clonotype originated in an adult with an advanced solid tumor such as melanoma, head and neck, liver or kidney cancer. The CDR3 sequence: CAWTLMSKTGRKTVF. CDR3 DNA sequence: TGTGCCTGGACCTTGATGAGTAAGACCGGCCGAAAAACTGTTTTT.